At least ten counts were recorded for the clone carrying this T cell receptor beta chain. CDR1 is SQVTM, CDR2 ANQGSEA, per germline. Trimming took 7 bases from V and 5 from J, leaving 15 bases between them. This CDR3 is 13 amino acids long. TCRdb independently ran MiXCR on the RT-PCR reads; one entry per CDR3 protein. The table lists approximately 720,000 distinct CDR3 sequences, around 14% of them singletons. This TCR came from a female donor in good health, serving as a healthy control. The specimen was memory CD4+ T cells from blood. The V call is TRBV29-1, the J call TRBJ2-1; no definite D call. CDR3 protein: CSGLGEAHNEQFF. DNA for the CDR3: TGCAGCGGCCTCGGTGAGGCCCACAATGAGCAGTTCTTC.